These 10 T cell receptor beta chains originate from one sample sequenced in a study of blood T cells in healthy people across ages. Then a second PCR, running roughly 7 to 11 cycles, was carried out with a sample-barcoded 5' primer and a J-beta primer mix. TCRdb re-called the 5' RACE reads through MiXCR, storing one row per CDR3 protein. In the table there are about 760,000 distinct CDR3 sequences, around 50% of which are singletons. Sequencing used blood. These receptors were obtained from a man aged 35-49 years in good health.

This clonotype was recorded only once. This chain connects TRBV15 to TRBJ2-7; possibly TRBD1 for D (5 bases). The DNA end is a closer match to TRBJ2-5, so the J assignment may be wrong. This CDR3 is built from 15 residues. In germline, CDR1 is LNHNV, CDR2 YYDKDF (reference sequence). The CDR3: CATSKIKGLQETQYF. The CDR3 bases are TGTGCCACCAGCAAAATTAAGGGGCTCCAAGAGACCCAGTACTTC.

This clonotype was observed a handful of times. The V and J genes are TRBV25-1 and TRBJ1-2; D is unclear. Germline CDR1 MGHDK, CDR2 SYGVNS. The CDR3 has 14 residues. Trimming took off 5 bases at V and 2 bases at J, with 12 bases between the two ends. CDR3 amino acids: CASSSGSKNYGYTF. In DNA form, the CDR3 reads TGTGCCAGCAGTTCCGGCAGTAAAAACTATGGCTACACCTTC.

This clonotype was detected only a few times. The rearrangement joins TRBV24-1 to TRBJ1-5, with 7 positions matching TRBD1. The germline gives CDR1 KGHDR, CDR2 SFDVKD. The CDR3 consists of 15 residues. V trimming: 9 bases; J trimming: 5 bases; junction bases outside the gene matches: 12. The CDR3 DNA reads as TGTGCCACCGCAACACAGGGGTCCTCTGATCAGCCCCAGCATTTT. Protein: CATATQGSSDQPQHF.

The rearrangement joins TRBV12-3 or TRBV12-4 to TRBJ2-1; 7 bases agree with TRBD2. The CDR3 has 15 amino acids. Germline trimming cut 3 bases from V and 4 bases from J; bases unmatched to any gene: 6. CDR3 in amino acids: CASSFELAEYNEQFF. CDR3 DNA sequence: TGTGCCAGCAGTTTTGAGCTAGCGGAGTACAATGAGCAGTTCTTC.

The chain is built from TRBV6-5 and TRBJ2-5; D possibly corresponds to TRBD1 (5 bases). The V gene's germline CDR1 is MNHEY and CDR2 SVGAGI. The CDR3 is 12 amino acids. Trimming took off 9 bases at V and 11 bases at J, with 19 bases between the two ends. CDR3 bases: TGTGCCAGTCATAACTCAGGGATCGGGCAGTACTTC. Translated, it gives CASHNSGIGQYF.

This chain joins TRBV7-9 and TRBJ2-7, with a possible D match to TRBD1 (5 bases). The CDR3 loop spans 15 amino acids. Per germline, CDR1 SEHNR and CDR2 FQNEAQ (reference sequence). The germline V and J ends were trimmed by 4 bases and 6 bases, with 19 bases remaining between them. The CDR3 sequence is CASSSGRTSVLEQYF. CDR3 nucleotide sequence: TGTGCCAGCAGCTCAGGAAGGACAAGCGTACTCGAGCAGTACTTC.

This chain uses TRBV11-2 with TRBJ2-1; 9 bases align to TRBD1. Trimming cost V 2 bases and J 10 bases; bases outside gene matches: 12. Germline assignment: CDR1 SGHAT and CDR2 FQNNGV. The CDR3 consists of 16 residues. CDR3 region: CASSLLGQGRLAEQFF. CDR3 DNA: TGTGCCAGCAGCTTACTGGGACAGGGCAGATTAGCCGAGCAGTTCTTC.

This clonotype came up once. The V gene is TRBV20-1, the J gene TRBJ2-4; maybe TRBD2 (7 bases). CDR1 and CDR2 from the germline V gene are DFQATT and SNEGSKA (reference sequence). The CDR3 is made up of 14 amino acids. Trimming stripped 6 bases from V and 13 bases from J, with 25 bases between. Here the CDR3 reads CSAGGGSGDNEQYF. In DNA, the CDR3 is TGCAGTGCGGGAGGAGGCAGCGGGGACAATGAGCAGTACTTC.

V and J are TRBV6-5 and TRBJ2-4; D might be TRBD2 (7 bases). The J call may not be correct, given that the DNA end is closer to TRBJ2-5. Germline values: CDR1 MNHEY, CDR2 SVGAGI. The CDR3 has 15 amino acids. As DNA, the CDR3 is TGTGCCAGCAGCCCTAGTGGGGGGGCAACAGAGACCCAGTACTTC. It codes for CASSPSGGATETQYF.

This clonotype has just a few counts. J is TRBJ2-4 and V is TRBV3-1, with a possible D match to TRBD2 (5 bases). Trimming stripped 0 bases from V and 8 bases from J, with 11 bases between. This CDR3 has 14 amino acids. Germline V CDR1 and CDR2: LGHDT, YNNKEL (reference sequence). Here the CDR3 reads CASSQDTPRDIQYF. The CDR3 nucleotides are TGTGCCAGCAGCCAAGATACCCCGAGGGACATTCAGTACTTC.